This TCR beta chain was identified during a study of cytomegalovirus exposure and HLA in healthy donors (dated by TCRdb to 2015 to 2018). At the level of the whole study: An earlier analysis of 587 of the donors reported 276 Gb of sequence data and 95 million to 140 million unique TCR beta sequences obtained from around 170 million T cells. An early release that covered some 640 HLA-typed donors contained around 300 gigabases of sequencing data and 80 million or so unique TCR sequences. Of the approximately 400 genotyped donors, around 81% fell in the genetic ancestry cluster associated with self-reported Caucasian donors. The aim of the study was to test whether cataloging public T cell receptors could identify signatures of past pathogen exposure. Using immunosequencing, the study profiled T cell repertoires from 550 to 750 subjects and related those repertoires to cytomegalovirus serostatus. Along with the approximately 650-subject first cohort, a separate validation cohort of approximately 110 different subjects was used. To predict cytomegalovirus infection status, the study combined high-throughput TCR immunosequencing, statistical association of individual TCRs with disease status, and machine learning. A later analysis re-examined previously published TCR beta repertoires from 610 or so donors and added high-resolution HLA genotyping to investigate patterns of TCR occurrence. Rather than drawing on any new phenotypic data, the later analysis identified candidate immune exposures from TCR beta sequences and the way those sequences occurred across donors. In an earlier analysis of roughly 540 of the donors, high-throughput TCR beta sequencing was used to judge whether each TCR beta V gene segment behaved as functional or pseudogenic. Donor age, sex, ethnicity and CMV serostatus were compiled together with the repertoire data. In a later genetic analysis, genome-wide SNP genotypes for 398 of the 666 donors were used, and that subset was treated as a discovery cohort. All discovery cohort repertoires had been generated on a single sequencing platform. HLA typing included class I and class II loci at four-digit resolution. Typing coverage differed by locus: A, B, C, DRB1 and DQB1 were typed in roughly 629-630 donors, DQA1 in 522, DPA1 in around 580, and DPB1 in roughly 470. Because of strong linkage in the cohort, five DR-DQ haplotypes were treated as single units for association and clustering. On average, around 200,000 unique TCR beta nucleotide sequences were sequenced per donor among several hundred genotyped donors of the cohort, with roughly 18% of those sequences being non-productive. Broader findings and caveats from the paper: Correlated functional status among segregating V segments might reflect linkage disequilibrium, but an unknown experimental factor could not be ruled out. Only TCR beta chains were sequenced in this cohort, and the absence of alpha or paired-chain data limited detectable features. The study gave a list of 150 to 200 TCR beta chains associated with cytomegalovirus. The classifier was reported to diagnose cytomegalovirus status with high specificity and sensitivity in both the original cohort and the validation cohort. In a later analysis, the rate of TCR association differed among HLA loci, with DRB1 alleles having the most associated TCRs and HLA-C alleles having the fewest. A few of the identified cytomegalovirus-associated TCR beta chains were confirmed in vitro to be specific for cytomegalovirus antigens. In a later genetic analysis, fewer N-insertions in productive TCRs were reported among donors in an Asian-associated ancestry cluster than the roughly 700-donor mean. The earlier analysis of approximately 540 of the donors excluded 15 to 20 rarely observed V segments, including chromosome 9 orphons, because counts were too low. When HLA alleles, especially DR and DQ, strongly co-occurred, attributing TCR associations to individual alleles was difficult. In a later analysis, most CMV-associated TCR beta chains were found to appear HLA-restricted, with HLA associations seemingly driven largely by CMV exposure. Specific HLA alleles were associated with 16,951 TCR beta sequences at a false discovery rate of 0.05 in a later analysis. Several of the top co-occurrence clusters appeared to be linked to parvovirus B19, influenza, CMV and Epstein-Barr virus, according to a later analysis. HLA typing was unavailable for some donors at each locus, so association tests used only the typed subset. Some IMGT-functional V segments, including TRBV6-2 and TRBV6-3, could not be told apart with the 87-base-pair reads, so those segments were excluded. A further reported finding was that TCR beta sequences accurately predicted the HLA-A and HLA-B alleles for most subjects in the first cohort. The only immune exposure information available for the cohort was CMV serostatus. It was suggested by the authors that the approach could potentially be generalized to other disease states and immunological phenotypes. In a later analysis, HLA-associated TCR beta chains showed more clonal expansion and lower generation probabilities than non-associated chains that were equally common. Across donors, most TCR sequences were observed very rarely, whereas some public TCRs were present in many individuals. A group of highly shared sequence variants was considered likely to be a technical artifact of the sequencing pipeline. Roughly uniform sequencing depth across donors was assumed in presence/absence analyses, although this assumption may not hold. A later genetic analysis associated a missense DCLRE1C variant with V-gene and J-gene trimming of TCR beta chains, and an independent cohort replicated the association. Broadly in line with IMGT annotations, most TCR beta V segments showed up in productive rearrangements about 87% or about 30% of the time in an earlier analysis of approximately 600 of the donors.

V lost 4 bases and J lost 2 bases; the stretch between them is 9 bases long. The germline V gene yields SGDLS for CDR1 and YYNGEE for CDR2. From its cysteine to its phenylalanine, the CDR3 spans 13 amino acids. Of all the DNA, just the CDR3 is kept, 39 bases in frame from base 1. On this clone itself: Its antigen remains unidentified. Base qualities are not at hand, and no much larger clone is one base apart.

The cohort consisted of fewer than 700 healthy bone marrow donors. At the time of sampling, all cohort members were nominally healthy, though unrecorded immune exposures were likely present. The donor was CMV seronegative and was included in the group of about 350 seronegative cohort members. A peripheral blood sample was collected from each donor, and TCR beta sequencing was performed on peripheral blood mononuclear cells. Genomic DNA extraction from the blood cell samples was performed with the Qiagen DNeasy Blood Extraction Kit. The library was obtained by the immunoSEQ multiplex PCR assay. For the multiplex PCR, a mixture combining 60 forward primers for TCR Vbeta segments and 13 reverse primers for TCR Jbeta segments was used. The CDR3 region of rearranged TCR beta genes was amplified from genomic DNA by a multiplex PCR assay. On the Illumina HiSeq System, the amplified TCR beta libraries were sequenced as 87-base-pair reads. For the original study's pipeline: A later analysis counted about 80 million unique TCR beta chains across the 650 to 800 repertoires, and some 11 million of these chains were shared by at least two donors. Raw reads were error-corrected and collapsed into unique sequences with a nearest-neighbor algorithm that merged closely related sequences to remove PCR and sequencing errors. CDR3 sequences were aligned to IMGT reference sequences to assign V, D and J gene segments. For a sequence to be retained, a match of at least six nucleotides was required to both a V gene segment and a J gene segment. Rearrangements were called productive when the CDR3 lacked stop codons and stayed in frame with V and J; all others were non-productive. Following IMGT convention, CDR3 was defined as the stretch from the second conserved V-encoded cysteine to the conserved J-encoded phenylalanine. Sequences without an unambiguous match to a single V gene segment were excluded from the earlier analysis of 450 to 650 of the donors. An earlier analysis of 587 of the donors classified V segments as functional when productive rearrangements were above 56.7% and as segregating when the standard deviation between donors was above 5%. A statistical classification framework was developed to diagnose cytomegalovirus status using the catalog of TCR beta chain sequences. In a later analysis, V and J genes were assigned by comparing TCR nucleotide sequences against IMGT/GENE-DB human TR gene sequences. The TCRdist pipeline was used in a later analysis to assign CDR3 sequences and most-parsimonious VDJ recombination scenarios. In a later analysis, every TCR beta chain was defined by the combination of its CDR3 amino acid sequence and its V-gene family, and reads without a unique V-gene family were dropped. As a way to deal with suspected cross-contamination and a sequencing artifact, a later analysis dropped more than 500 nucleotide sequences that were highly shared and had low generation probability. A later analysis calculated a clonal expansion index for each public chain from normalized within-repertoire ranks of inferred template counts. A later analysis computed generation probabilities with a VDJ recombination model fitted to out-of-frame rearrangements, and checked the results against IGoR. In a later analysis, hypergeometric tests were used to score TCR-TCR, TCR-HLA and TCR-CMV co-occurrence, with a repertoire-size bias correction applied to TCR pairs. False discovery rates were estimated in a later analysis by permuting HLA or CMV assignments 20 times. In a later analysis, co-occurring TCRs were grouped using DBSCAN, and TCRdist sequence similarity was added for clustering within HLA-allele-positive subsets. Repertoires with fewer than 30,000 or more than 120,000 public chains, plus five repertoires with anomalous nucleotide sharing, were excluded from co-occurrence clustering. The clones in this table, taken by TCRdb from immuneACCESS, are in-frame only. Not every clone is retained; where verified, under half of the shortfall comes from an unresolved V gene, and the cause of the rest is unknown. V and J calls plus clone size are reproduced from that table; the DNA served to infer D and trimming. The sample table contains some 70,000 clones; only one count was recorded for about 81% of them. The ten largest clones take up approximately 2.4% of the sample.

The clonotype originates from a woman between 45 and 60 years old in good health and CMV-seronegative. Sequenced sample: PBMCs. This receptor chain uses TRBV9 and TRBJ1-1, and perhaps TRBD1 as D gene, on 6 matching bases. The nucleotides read TGTGCCAGCAGCAAACAGGGAAACACTGAAGCTTTCTTT. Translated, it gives CASSKQGNTEAFF.